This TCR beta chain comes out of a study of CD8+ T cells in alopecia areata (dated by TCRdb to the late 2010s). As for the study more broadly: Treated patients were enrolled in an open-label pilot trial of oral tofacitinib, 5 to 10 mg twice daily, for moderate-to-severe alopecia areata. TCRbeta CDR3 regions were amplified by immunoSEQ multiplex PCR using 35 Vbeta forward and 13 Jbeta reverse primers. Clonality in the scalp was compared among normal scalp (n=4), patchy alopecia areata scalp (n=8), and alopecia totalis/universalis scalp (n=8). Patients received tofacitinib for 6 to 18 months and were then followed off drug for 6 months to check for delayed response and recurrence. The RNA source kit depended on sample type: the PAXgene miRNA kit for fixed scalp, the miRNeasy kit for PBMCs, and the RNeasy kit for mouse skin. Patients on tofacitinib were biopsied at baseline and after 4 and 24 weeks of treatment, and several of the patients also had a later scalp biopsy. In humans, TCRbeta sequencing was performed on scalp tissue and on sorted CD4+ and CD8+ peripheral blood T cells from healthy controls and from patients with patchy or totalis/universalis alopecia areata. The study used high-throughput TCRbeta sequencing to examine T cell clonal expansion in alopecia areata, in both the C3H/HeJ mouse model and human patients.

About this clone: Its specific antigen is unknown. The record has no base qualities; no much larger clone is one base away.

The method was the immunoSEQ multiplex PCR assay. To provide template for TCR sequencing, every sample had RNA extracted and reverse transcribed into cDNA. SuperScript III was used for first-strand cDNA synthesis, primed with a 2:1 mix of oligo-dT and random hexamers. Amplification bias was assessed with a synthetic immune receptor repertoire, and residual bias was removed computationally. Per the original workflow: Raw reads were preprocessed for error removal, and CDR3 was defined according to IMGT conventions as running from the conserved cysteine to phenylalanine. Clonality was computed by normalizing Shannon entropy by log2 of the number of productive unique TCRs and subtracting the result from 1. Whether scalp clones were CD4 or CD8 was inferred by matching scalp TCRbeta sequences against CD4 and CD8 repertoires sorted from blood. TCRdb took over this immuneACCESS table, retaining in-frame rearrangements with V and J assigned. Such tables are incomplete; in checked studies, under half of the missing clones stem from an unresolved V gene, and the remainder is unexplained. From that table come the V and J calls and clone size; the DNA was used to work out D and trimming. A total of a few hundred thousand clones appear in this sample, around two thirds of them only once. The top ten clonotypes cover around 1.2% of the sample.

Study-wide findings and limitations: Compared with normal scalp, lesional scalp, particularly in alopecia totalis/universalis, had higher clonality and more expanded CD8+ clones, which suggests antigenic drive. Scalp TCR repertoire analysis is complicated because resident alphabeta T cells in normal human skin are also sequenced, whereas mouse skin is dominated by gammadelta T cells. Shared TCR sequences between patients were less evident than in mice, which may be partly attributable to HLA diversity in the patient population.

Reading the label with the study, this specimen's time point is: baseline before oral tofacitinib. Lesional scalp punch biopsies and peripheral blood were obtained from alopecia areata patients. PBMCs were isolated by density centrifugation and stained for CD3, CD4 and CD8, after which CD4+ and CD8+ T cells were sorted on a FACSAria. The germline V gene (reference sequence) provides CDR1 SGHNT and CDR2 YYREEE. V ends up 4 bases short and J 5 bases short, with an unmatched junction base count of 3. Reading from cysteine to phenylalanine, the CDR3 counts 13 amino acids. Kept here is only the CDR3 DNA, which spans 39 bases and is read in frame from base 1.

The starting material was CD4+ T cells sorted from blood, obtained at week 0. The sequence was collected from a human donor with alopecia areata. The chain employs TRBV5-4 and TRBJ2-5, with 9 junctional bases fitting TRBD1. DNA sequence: TGTGCCAGCAGCCCGGGACAGGGTGAGACCCAGTACTTC. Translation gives CASSPGQGETQYF.